These T cell receptor beta chains were read from a single sample in a study of T cell responses to AZD1222 COVID-19 vaccine. Measured with immunoSEQ multiplex PCR; TCRdb has only the in-frame clones, and not every one. Of about 210,000 clones listed, roughly 94% are singletons. This material consisted of peripheral blood, taken 28 days after the second dose of the MenACWY control vaccine. The receptors here all came from an adult who received the MenACWY meningococcal vaccine as a control. Both conserved end residues are part of each CDR3. The D gene is left open where the match is weak. The size field is filled for only some rows; it gives once, few, many or a size class.

TRBJ1-1 TRBV19 . . TGTGCCAGTACTTTTAGGGGAGGGAACACTGAAGCTTTCTTT CASTFRGGNTEAFF
TRBJ1-2 TRBV28 once TRBD1 TGTGCCAGCAGTTTTCAGACAGGGGGCAGAGGCTACACCTTC CASSFQTGGRGYTF
TRBJ1-1 TRBV29-1 . . TGCAGCGTTGAAGACGAGGGCACTGAAGCTTTCTTT CSVEDEGTEAFF
TRBJ2-7 TRBV4-3 . . TGCGCCAGCAGCCAAGCTCCGGGGGCCCCTTACGAGCAGTACTTC CASSQAPGAPYEQYF
TRBJ2-7 TRBV7-9 . TRBD2 TGTGCCAGCAGCTCCTGGACTAGCGGGAGTGCCTACGAGCAGTACTTC CASSSWTSGSAYEQYF
TRBJ2-5 TRBV5-1 . TRBD1 TGCGCCAGCAGGAAGGGACAGACAGAAGAGACCCAGTACTTC CASRKGQTEETQYF
TRBJ2-3 TRBV30 . TRBD2 TGTGCCTGGAGCCCGGGACTAGGGGGCACAGATACGCAGTATTTT CAWSPGLGGTDTQYF
TRBJ2-1 TRBV9 . . TGTGCCAGCAGCGCGGACGTTGAGCAGTTCTTC CASSADVEQFF
TRBJ1-2 TRBV15 . . TGTGCCACCAGCAGAGATGCCGGACCGACAGGTGGCTACACCTTC CATSRDAGPTGGYTF
TRBJ2-4 TRBV9 . . TGTGCCAGCAGCGAGGGTCTGTCGGGGGCTGAAAACATTCAGTACTTC CASSEGLSGAENIQYF
TRBJ1-2 TRBV12-3/TRBV12-4 . . TGTGCCAGCAGCGACAGCTCTAACTATGGCTACACCTTC CASSDSSNYGYTF
TRBJ2-7 TRBV6-6 . . TGTGCCAGCAGTTACTCTGGTGCTTTCTCCTACGAGCAGTACTTC CASSYSGAFSYEQYF
TRBJ1-5 TRBV7-9 . TRBD1 TGTGCCAGCAGCTTTACCGGGACAGGGTTCAATCAGCCCCAGCATTTT CASSFTGTGFNQPQHF
TRBJ1-1 TRBV2 . . TGTGCCAGCAGGTACCAGTTCAACACTGAAGCTTTCTTT CASRYQFNTEAFF
TRBJ2-1 TRBV5-6 . TRBD2 TGTGCCAGCAGCTTGGGAGGAGGACTAGCGGTCTACAATGAGCAGTTCTTC CASSLGGGLAVYNEQFF
TRBJ2-3 TRBV28 . . TGTGCCAGCAGTTTACAGGCGTCTAGCACAGATACGCAGTATTTT CASSLQASSTDTQYF
TRBJ1-2 TRBV5-8 . . TGTGCCAGCAGCGAGGACAGAGTTAGCTATGGCTACACCTTC CASSEDRVSYGYTF
TRBJ2-1 TRBV6-4 . TRBD2 TGTGCCAGCAGCGAGGGACTAGTCGATGAGCAGTTCTTC CASSEGLVDEQFF
TRBJ2-1 TRBV6-6 . . TGTGCCAGCAACAATAGGGCGGCTCCCAGGGGCAATGAGCAGTTCTTC CASNNRAAPRGNEQFF
TRBJ1-2 TRBV7-2 . . TGTGCCAGCAGCTTAGGATTAGGACAGCCCTATGGCTACACCTTC CASSLGLGQPYGYTF
TRBJ2-7 TRBV7-2 . . TGTGCCAGCAGCCCCGGGTTGGGGGGGGCTTACGAGCAGTACTTC CASSPGLGGAYEQYF
TRBJ1-6 TRBV27 . . TGTGCCAGCAGTTTATTGGGTTTAAGCTCCTATAATTCACCCCTCCACTTT CASSLLGLSSYNSPLHF
TRBJ2-1 TRBV19 . . TGTGCCAGTAGTATATCCCCTTTTTCCGGGACAGAGCAGTTCTTC CASSISPFSGTEQFF
TRBJ1-2 TRBV4-1 . TRBD1 TGCGCCAGCAGCCAACCTCTCTTAGACAGGGTGCATGGCTACACCTTC CASSQPLLDRVHGYTF
TRBJ1-5 TRBV27 . TRBD1 TGTGCCAGCGGGACAGGGAGAGATCAGCCCCAGCATTTT CASGTGRDQPQHF
TRBJ1-1 TRBV5-8 . TRBD1 TGTGCCAGCAGCTTTAGGGACAGGGGGCTGTACACTGAAGCTTTCTTT CASSFRDRGLYTEAFF
TRBJ1-2 TRBV5-5 . TRBD1 TGTGCCAGCAGCTTCCGGACAGGGACAACCTTGTGGGGCTACACCTTC CASSFRTGTTLWGYTF
TRBJ1-5 TRBV11-1 . . TGTGCCAGCAGCTTAGGACCGAATCAGCCCCAGCATTTT CASSLGPNQPQHF
TRBJ2-3 TRBV5-4 . . TGTGCCAGCAGTAAGGACGGACGCACAGATACGCAGTATTTT CASSKDGRTDTQYF
TRBJ1-4 TRBV7-9 . TRBD1 TGTGCCAGCAGCTCGGGACAGGGGTTTGAAAAACTGTTTTTT CASSSGQGFEKLFF
TRBJ2-3 TRBV24-1 . TRBD1 TGTGCCACCAGTGATTCGCACCAAAGGACAGGGACACCAGATACGCAGTATTTT CATSDSHQRTGTPDTQYF
TRBJ2-1 TRBV7-3 once TRBD2 TGTGCCAGCAGCTTATTAGCTGGCCTAGCGGGAGAGAGCTCCTACAATGAGCAGTTCTTC CASSLLAGLAGESSYNEQFF
TRBJ1-1 TRBV29-1 . TRBD1 TGCAGCGTTGAGAGGGAGACAGGGAGGGCTTTCTTT CSVERETGRAFF
TRBJ1-1 TRBV30 few . TGTGCCTGGGACTGGGGGGCGAAGACTGAAGCTTTCTTT CAWDWGAKTEAFF
TRBJ1-2 TRBV5-4 . TRBD1 TGTGCCAGCACCGAAGACAGGGACGGCTACACCTTC CASTEDRDGYTF
TRBJ1-2 TRBV6-5 . . TGTGCCAGCAGTTTTTCGACAGCTAACTATGGCTACACCTTC CASSFSTANYGYTF
TRBJ2-7 TRBV5-1 . . TGCGCCAGCAGCTTGGCCGCAGAGACCTACGAGCAGTACTTC CASSLAAETYEQYF
TRBJ2-2 TRBV7-9 . . TGTGCCAGCAGCCCACCGGGACCCCCCGGGGAGCTGTTTTTT CASSPPGPPGELFF